Below are 30 T cell receptor beta chains sequenced from a single sample in a study of CD8+ T cells in alopecia areata. cDNA serving as the sequencing template came from extracted, reverse transcribed RNA. TCRdb keeps only in-frame clones here, not all; method: immunoSEQ multiplex PCR. The repertoire includes around 130,000 clones, 50% to 60% of them detected once, and 4.5% sits in the top ten. Specimen: CD4+ T cells sorted from blood, collected at week 0. These TCRs come from a human donor with alopecia areata.

J is TRBJ1-2 and V is TRBV29-1, with 8 bases fitting TRBD1. V trimming: 0 bases; J trimming: 2 bases; junction bases outside the gene matches: 8. Germline CDR1 reads SQVTM; CDR2 reads ANQGSEA. The CDR3 contains 16 residues. The chain's CDR3 is CSVEDDRGSLNYGYTF. The CDR3 coding sequence is TGCAGCGTTGAAGACGACAGGGGTAGCCTCAACTATGGCTACACCTTC.

This clone was picked up one time. CDR3 coding DNA: TGTGCCAGCAGTCATTCCCGGGACTGGAACAATGAGCAGTTCTTC. This translates into CASSHSRDWNNEQFF. The J gene is TRBJ2-1, the V gene TRBV6-5; D is perhaps TRBD2 (6 bases). Germline V gene lookup returns CDR1 MNHEY and CDR2 SVGAGI. Trimming stripped 5 bases from V and 5 bases from J, with 16 bases between. The length of the CDR3 is 15 residues.

The V gene is TRBV5-4, the J gene TRBJ2-3, with a possible D match to TRBD2 (6 bases). The CDR3 consists of 13 residues. The germline V gene has CDR1 SGHNT and CDR2 YYREEE (reference sequence). V gave up 4 bases and J gave up 4 bases, with 10 bases separating them. The chain's CDR3 is CASSPDYADTQYF. The DNA for the CDR3 is TGTGCCAGCAGCCCGGACTATGCAGATACGCAGTATTTT.

This clone was seen only a few times. The chain employs TRBV4-3 and TRBJ2-2; 13 bases line up with TRBD2. V lost 4 bases and J lost 4; bases outside the gene matches: 9. The CDR3 totals 18 residues. From germline, CDR1 is LGHNA and CDR2 YSLEER. CDR3 nucleotides: TGCGCCAGCAGCCGATCACCCGGGACTAGCGGGACCACCGGGGAGCTGTTTTTT. Translating gives CASSRSPGTSGTTGELFF.

The chain employs TRBV2 and TRBJ1-1, with 9 nucleotides matching TRBD1. Germline V lookup: CDR1 SNHLY, CDR2 FYNNEI. The trim removed 7 bases at V and 3 bases at J, leaving 9 bases unmatched. The CDR3 consists of 15 residues. CDR3 sequence: CASTLYGQGHTEAFF. CDR3 DNA sequence: TGTGCCAGCACCTTATACGGACAGGGGCACACTGAAGCTTTCTTT. Based on the CDR3 plus reference TRBV2 and TRBJ1-1, the full variable domain is EPEVTQTPSHQVTQMGQEVILRCVPISNHLYFYWYRQILGQKVEFLVSFYNNEISEKSEIFDDQFSVERPDGSNFTLKIRSTKLEDSAMYFCASTLYGQGHTEAFFGQGTRLTVV.

The chain links TRBV5-4 to TRBJ1-4; 9 bases map to TRBD1. V was clipped by 3 bases and J by 3 bases; unmatched bases: 6. The CDR3 contains 16 residues. Per the germline V gene, CDR1 is SGHNT and CDR2 is YYREEE (reference sequence). The CDR3 sequence is CASSWDRASANEKLFF. Here the CDR3 DNA reads TGTGCCAGCAGCTGGGACAGGGCTTCTGCTAATGAAAAACTGTTTTTT.

V gene TRBV4-1 combines with J gene TRBJ2-3; D not certain. The germline V gene encodes CDR1 MGHRA and CDR2 YSYEKL. The V end was cut by 0 bases, the J end by 1 base, with 8 bases between. The CDR3 loop spans 15 amino acids. CDR3 region: CASSQDQAGTDTQYF. The DNA for the CDR3 is TGCGCCAGCAGCCAAGATCAGGCGGGCACAGATACGCAGTATTTT.

This clone was counted many times. V gene TRBV11-2 combines with J gene TRBJ2-1; D gene unclear. V lost 0 bases to trimming and J lost 6 bases, with 6 bases between them. The CDR3 is 13 residues long. In germline, CDR1 is SGHAT, CDR2 FQNNGV. DNA of the CDR3: TGTGCCAGCAGCTTAGATTTGGGCAATGAGCAGTTCTTC. Amino acids: CASSLDLGNEQFF.

This chain links TRBV10-3 with TRBJ1-5; D is unresolved. Germline lookup yields CDR1 ENHRY and CDR2 SYGVKD. The CDR3 is 12 amino acids. Trimming cost V 4 bases and J 1 base, with 2 bases left between them. This CDR3 reads CAISASNQPQHF. CDR3 DNA sequence: TGTGCCATCAGTGCCAGCAATCAGCCCCAGCATTTT.

This chain uses TRBV2 with TRBJ1-5, with D possibly TRBD1 on 6 matching bases. Deletions cut 3 bases from V and 1 base from J, with 13 bases between. CDR1 and CDR2 (germline): SNHLY, FYNNEI. The CDR3 is 16 amino acids. CDR3 amino acids: CASSDKGEGSNQPQHF. CDR3 sequence (DNA): TGTGCCAGCAGTGATAAGGGGGAAGGGAGCAATCAGCCCCAGCATTTT.

V usage is TRBV28 and J usage is TRBJ2-1; 7 nucleotides agree with TRBD2. Trimming took 3 bases from V and 7 from J; bases not matched to a gene: 12. Germline CDR1 is MDHEN and CDR2 is SYDVKM. The CDR3 is 16 amino acids. The CDR3 DNA reads TGTGCCAGCAGTTTTCAAAAAGCGGGACTGGGGAATGAGCAGTTCTTC. This encodes CASSFQKAGLGNEQFF.

The chain employs TRBV19 and TRBJ1-2, with D unresolved. The ends were cut back, 9 bases at V and 4 bases at J, with 21 bases in the middle. CDR1 is LNHDA and CDR2 is SQIVND in the germline V gene (reference sequence). The CDR3 spans 15 residues. DNA for the CDR3: TGTGCCAGCAAGACGGGGAGGACTTCTCCCTATGGCTACACCTTC. It encodes CASKTGRTSPYGYTF.

The rearrangement links TRBV18 to TRBJ1-1; 7 bases fit TRBD1. Germline CDR1 reads KGHSH; CDR2 reads LQKENI. The trim removed 1 base at V and 3 bases at J, leaving 5 bases unmatched. This CDR3 is built from 15 residues. CDR3 region: CASSPHIDRDTEAFF. CDR3 nucleotide sequence: TGTGCCAGCTCACCACATATTGACAGGGACACTGAAGCTTTCTTT.

V usage is TRBV25-1 and J usage is TRBJ2-5, with D possibly matching TRBD1 (8 bases). The CDR3 extends over 14 amino acids. Germline CDR1 reads MGHDK; CDR2 reads SYGVNS. V lost 5 bases, J lost 4 bases, and 14 bases lay in between. In nucleotides, the CDR3 is TGTGCCAGCAGTAAGAACAGGGGGGGAGAGACCCAGTACTTC. It encodes CASSKNRGGETQYF.

The chain recombines TRBV7-2 with TRBJ2-5; D is perhaps TRBD2 (5 bases). The CDR3 length is 13 residues. Germline lookup yields CDR1 SGHTA and CDR2 FQGNSA. V was pared by 5 bases and J by 5 bases, with 12 bases between. This chain's CDR3 is CASSPGIRETQYF. CDR3 bases: TGTGCCAGCAGCCCCGGGATTAGGGAGACCCAGTACTTC.

The chain is built from TRBV6-5 and TRBJ2-1; the match to TRBD2 covers 9 bases. Germline CDR1 MNHEY, CDR2 SVGAGI. This CDR3 region has 15 residues. Losses at the gene ends were 0 bases for V and 10 bases for J; bases not matched to a gene: 7. DNA of the CDR3: TGTGCCAGCAGTTACTCGAGCGGGGGGTTCGGCGAGCAGTTCTTC. Its translation: CASSYSSGGFGEQFF.

This clone came up a few times. The V gene is TRBV11-2, the J gene TRBJ2-3, with no clear D. Germline CDR1 is SGHAT and CDR2 is FQNNGV. Trimming took off 0 bases at V and 0 bases at J, with 4 bases between the two ends. The CDR3 totals 14 residues. The CDR3 region has the DNA TGTGCCAGCAGCTTAGACCCGAGCACAGATACGCAGTATTTT. Protein sequence: CASSLDPSTDTQYF.

The chain is built from TRBV4-1 and TRBJ2-1; D is unresolved. CDR3 length equals 13 residues. Trimming left V 5 bases short and J 14 bases short, with 19 bases between. In germline, CDR1 is MGHRA, CDR2 YSYEKL. Written as DNA, the CDR3 is TGCGCCAGCAGCGTTAACCCCGGATTGCCGGAGTTCTTC. Translating it yields CASSVNPGLPEFF.

The chain carries TRBV19 and TRBJ1-1, with no clear D. The CDR3 is 13 residues long. Trimming removed 3 bases from V and 1 base from J, with 6 bases in between. Germline CDR1 LNHDA, CDR2 SQIVND (reference sequence). The CDR3 here is CASSIQTNTEAFF. For the CDR3, the DNA is TGTGCCAGTAGTATTCAAACGAACACTGAAGCTTTCTTT.

The chain uses TRBV5-4 and TRBJ1-1, with D uncertain. The CDR3 extends over 14 amino acids. Trimming pared 6 bases from V and 3 bases from J, leaving 15 bases between. Germline CDR1 is SGHNT and CDR2 is YYREEE (reference sequence). The CDR3 DNA reads TGTGCCAGCACCCAAGATATGGGAGACACTGAAGCTTTCTTT. This translates into CASTQDMGDTEAFF.

This clone showed up just a few times. The chain links TRBV15 to TRBJ1-2; D might be TRBD1 (6 bases). Germline values: CDR1 LNHNV, CDR2 YYDKDF (reference sequence). The CDR3 has 14 amino acids. The V end was cut by 0 bases, the J end by 5 bases, with 10 bases between. As DNA, the CDR3 is TGTGCCACCAGCAGAGAACAAGGGGGTTATGGCTACACCTTC. Its translation is CATSREQGGYGYTF.

This clone was counted a few times. The chain combines TRBV5-4 with TRBJ2-5; 11 bases map to TRBD2. The CDR3 extends over 15 amino acids. The V segment lost 5 bases and the J segment 2 bases; nucleotides outside the gene matches: 5. CDR1 and CDR2 from the germline V gene are SGHNT and YYREEE (reference sequence). CDR3 sequence (DNA): TGTGCCAGCAGATCGGGACTAGCGGAACAAGAGACCCAGTACTTC. It yields the protein CASRSGLAEQETQYF. Full variable domain (missing parts from reference TRBV5-4 and TRBJ2-5): ETGVTQSPTHLIKTRGQQVTLRCSSQSGHNTVSWYQQALGQGPQFIFQYYREEENGRGNFPPRFSGLQFPNYSSELNVNALELDDSALYLCASRSGLAEQETQYFGPGTRLLVL.

This chain joins TRBV15 and TRBJ2-6; D possibly matches TRBD1 or TRBD2 (5 bases each). The germline V gene encodes CDR1 LNHNV and CDR2 YYDKDF (reference sequence). This CDR3 has 15 residues. V lost 3 bases to trimming and J lost 2 bases, with 8 bases between them. CDR3 DNA: TGTGCCACCAGCAGGACGGGACCTGGGGCCAACGTCCTGACTTTC. It codes for CATSRTGPGANVLTF.

This clone was found a few times. This chain links TRBV18 with TRBJ1-5; D not resolved. Trimming took off 2 bases at V and 5 bases at J, with 7 bases between the two ends. The CDR3 is 13 residues long. CDR1 is KGHSH, CDR2 LQKENI, per germline. CDR3 amino acids: CASSPASDQPQHF. The DNA for the CDR3 is TGTGCCAGCTCACCAGCTTCTGATCAGCCCCAGCATTTT.

The gene calls are TRBV30 and TRBJ2-1; the match to TRBD2 covers 8 bases. The CDR3 loop spans 15 amino acids. CDR1 and CDR2 (germline): GTSNPN, SVGIG (reference sequence). Trimming took 0 bases from V and 7 from J; bases not matched to a gene: 8. The CDR3 DNA reads as TGTGCCTGGAGTGTTTCAGCGGGAGTAAGTAATGAGCAGTTCTTC. Protein sequence: CAWSVSAGVSNEQFF.

Only a few counts were recorded for this clone. Other DNA sequences of this sample code for an identical CDR3. The chain employs TRBV18 and TRBJ1-1, with 8 positions matching TRBD1. This CDR3 spans 15 amino acids. The junction had 7 bases not matched to a gene; V was cut back by 3 bases and J by 4 bases. The germline gives CDR1 KGHSH, CDR2 LQKENI. The CDR3 reads CASSPLTGGGTEAFF. Written as DNA, the CDR3 is TGTGCCAGCTCACCGTTAACAGGGGGGGGCACTGAAGCTTTCTTT.

The gene calls are TRBV2 and TRBJ2-5; 9 bases map to TRBD1. This CDR3 is 14 amino acids long. V was pared by 7 bases and J by 5 bases, with 8 bases of the junction left unmatched. The germline V gene has CDR1 SNHLY and CDR2 FYNNEI. CDR3 coding DNA: TGTGCCAGCACCAATACAGGGGGCGAGGAGACCCAGTACTTC. Protein product: CASTNTGGEETQYF.

This clone was seen only a few times. The chain is built from TRBV28 and TRBJ1-3; no firm D call. The V gene's germline CDR1 is MDHEN and CDR2 SYDVKM. The germline V and J ends were trimmed by 5 bases and 8 bases, with 7 bases remaining between them. This CDR3 has 11 amino acids. CDR3 protein: CASSVRDTIYF. The CDR3 nucleotides read TGTGCCAGCAGTGTTCGCGACACCATATATTTT.

The V call is TRBV5-1, the J call TRBJ1-1; D is unclear. CDR1 and CDR2 from the germline V gene are SGHRS and YFSETQ. The germline V and J ends were trimmed by 0 bases and 5 bases, with 11 bases remaining between them. The CDR3 is 14 amino acids. CDR3 nucleotide sequence: TGCGCCAGCAGCTTGGGCCCCACAGCTACTGAAGCTTTCTTT. It encodes CASSLGPTATEAFF.

This chain connects TRBV4-3 to TRBJ1-1; 7 bases are shared with TRBD1. Trimming at V came to 4 bases and at J to 3 bases, leaving 5 bases not matched to a gene. Germline assignment: CDR1 LGHNA and CDR2 YSLEER. The CDR3 runs 14 residues. The chain's CDR3 is CASSRVQGHTEAFF. The CDR3 coding sequence is TGCGCCAGCAGCCGGGTACAGGGGCACACTGAAGCTTTCTTT.